The 8 T cell receptor beta chains below were found in one sample sequenced in a study of T cell changes during pregnancy in multiple sclerosis. Here immunoSEQ multiplex PCR was the method, and the copy in TCRdb shows in-frame clones only, minus some. The sample has about 17,000 clones; 87% are singletons. Sequenced here: CD8+ T cells from peripheral blood mononuclear cells, sampled in the third trimester of pregnancy. These receptors all come from a female donor in good health, enrolled as a control in a pregnancy study.

This chain uses TRBV4-1 with TRBJ2-7; 10 nucleotides align to TRBD2. Trimming took 2 bases from V and 3 from J; bases not matched to a gene: 7. Germline values: CDR1 MGHRA, CDR2 YSYEKL. The CDR3 spans 16 residues. The CDR3 protein is CASSQQQASGSYEQYF. CDR3 sequence (DNA): TGCGCCAGCAGCCAACAGCAGGCTAGCGGGAGCTACGAGCAGTACTTC.

The chain carries TRBV19 and TRBJ1-5, with a weak D call TRBD1 (6 bases). This CDR3 is built from 15 residues. V was shortened by 5 bases and J by 3 bases, with 14 bases between the two germline ends. CDR1 is LNHDA and CDR2 is SQIVND in the germline V gene (reference sequence). The CDR3 reads CASSYDRDTNQPQHF. CDR3 nucleotides: TGTGCCAGTAGTTACGACCGGGACACCAATCAGCCCCAGCATTTT.

V gene TRBV27 combines with J gene TRBJ2-2; TRBD2 is a possible D gene (6 bases). CDR1 is MNHEY, CDR2 SMNVEV, per germline (reference sequence). This CDR3 spans 14 amino acids. The V end lost 6 bases, the J end lost 7 bases, and 15 bases lay between the germline ends. Here the CDR3 DNA reads TGTGCCAGCAGCCCCCTAGCGAGAGGCGGGGAGCTGTTTTTT. Translated, it gives CASSPLARGGELFF.

V is TRBV28 and J is TRBJ2-4, with D uncertain. CDR1 is MDHEN and CDR2 is SYDVKM in the germline V gene. The CDR3 extends over 19 amino acids. Trimming took 3 bases from V and 4 from J, leaving 25 bases between them. CDR3 residues: CASSFSVSAPGITKNIQYF. CDR3 DNA: TGTGCCAGCAGTTTCTCGGTGTCGGCCCCGGGTATAACGAAAAACATTCAGTACTTC.

CDR3 DNA: TGTGCCTGGAGTGTACAGGGGGCGCACACCGGGGAGCTGTTTTTT. Its translation: CAWSVQGAHTGELFF. V usage is TRBV30 and J usage is TRBJ2-2; TRBD1 aligns across 9 bases. CDR3 length equals 15 residues. In germline, CDR1 is GTSNPN, CDR2 SVGIG (reference sequence). V shed 0 bases, J shed 3 bases, and the junction held 2 bases outside the gene matches.

V usage is TRBV1 and J usage is TRBJ2-7; the table's D gene call, TRBD2, was not cross checked with the DNA. TRBV1 is a pseudogene locus. CDR3 length: 17 residues. In DNA form, the CDR3 reads TGCACCAGCAGCCAAGATAGGGGAGCGGGGAGACTCTACGAGCAGTACTTC. Its protein product is CTSSQDRGAGRLYEQYF.

The chain links TRBV7-9 to TRBJ2-7; D call uncertain. Germline CDR1 and CDR2: SEHNR and FQNEAQ (reference sequence). The V end was cut by 0 bases, the J end by 5 bases, with 11 bases between. The CDR3 extends over 14 amino acids. DNA of the CDR3: TGTGCCAGCAGCTTAGCGGAGAGATCCCACGAGCAGTACTTC. Translation gives CASSLAERSHEQYF. Based on the CDR3 plus reference TRBV7-9 and TRBJ2-7, the full variable domain is DTGVSQNPRHKITKRGQNVTFRCDPISEHNRLYWYRQTLGQGPEFLTYFQNEAQLEKSRLLSDRFSAERPKGSFSTLEIQRTEQGDSAMYLCASSLAERSHEQYFGPGTRLTVT.

This clone occurred once. J is TRBJ1-1 and V is TRBV7-8; maybe TRBD1 (6 bases). Trimming pared 2 bases from V and 8 bases from J, leaving 15 bases between. Germline V gene data show CDR1 as SGHVS and CDR2 as FQNEAQ. This CDR3 is 14 amino acids long. The CDR3 nucleotides are TGTGCCAGCAGCTTAATTCGGACCACAGGGGAAGCTTTCTTT. Its protein product is CASSLIRTTGEAFF.